Each of the 5 T cell receptor beta chains below was sequenced from the same sample in a study of T cell clones after liver transplantation. Data came from immunoSEQ multiplex PCR; TCRdb stores just in-frame clones and leaves some out. Of about 20,000 clones in the sample, roughly nine tenths are singletons; the top ten hold roughly 13%. Here the sequenced sample was CD8+ T cells from blood, taken approximately 3.5 years after liver transplant. The receptors come from a human patient who received a liver transplant. The T cells may partly be graft donor cells.

This clone was recorded once. The chain joins TRBV7-2 to TRBJ2-7, with D possibly being TRBD1 (5 bases). The CDR3 totals 14 residues. CDR1 and CDR2 from the germline V gene are SGHTA and FQGNSA. Trimming took off 5 bases at V and 2 bases at J, with 13 bases between the two ends. CDR3 residues: CASSPMGPTYEQYF. CDR3 in DNA: TGTGCCAGCAGCCCCATGGGGCCAACCTACGAGCAGTACTTC.

Note on this clone: Compared with germline, one end of the junction differs, possibly owing to a read error. The V call is TRBV7-7, the J call TRBJ2-7; TRBD1 matches at 9 bases. Germline V lookup: CDR1 SSHAT, CDR2 FNYEAQ (reference sequence). CDR3 length equals 13 residues. CDR3 protein: CASSLGQGNEQYF. In DNA form, the CDR3 reads TGTGCTAGCAGCTTGGGACAGGGCAACGAGCAGTACTTC.

The V and J genes are TRBV7-9 and TRBJ1-1, with D hard to call. V shed 1 base and J shed 1 base, with 10 bases lying between them. CDR3 length: 15 amino acids. Germline V gene data show CDR1 as SEHNR and CDR2 as FQNEAQ (reference sequence). CDR3 DNA: TGTGCCAGCAGCTTAGACCGGGGAGGGAACACTGAAGCTTTCTTT. It specifies CASSLDRGGNTEAFF.

The gene calls are TRBV10-1 and TRBJ2-3; no firm D call. Germline V gene sequence: CDR1 WNHNN, CDR2 SYGVQD (reference sequence). Trimming pared 2 bases from V and 1 base from J, leaving 4 bases between. The CDR3 is made up of 13 amino acids. CDR3 sequence: CASSELGTDTQYF. The CDR3 DNA reads as TGCGCCAGCAGTGAGCTCGGCACAGATACGCAGTATTTT.

Sample share makes this clone medium-sized. The rearrangement joins TRBV9 to TRBJ2-7; D tentatively fits TRBD1 or TRBD2 (5 bases each). CDR3 length: 14 amino acids. The germline gives CDR1 SGDLS, CDR2 YYNGEE. V lost 4 bases to trimming and J lost 2 bases, with 13 bases between them. This chain's CDR3 is CASSTWDVPYEQYF. The CDR3 DNA reads as TGTGCCAGCAGCACCTGGGACGTTCCCTACGAGCAGTACTTC. Drawing the rest from reference TRBV9 and TRBJ2-7, the complete variable domain is DSGVTQTPKHLITATGQRVTLRCSPRSGDLSVYWYQQSLDQGLQFLIQYYNGEERAKGNILERFSAQQFPDLHSELNLSSLELGDSALYFCASSTWDVPYEQYFGPGTRLTVT.